This T cell receptor (beta chain) originates from a study of blood T cells in healthy people across ages. Whole-study context: With template switching, about one barcoded beta molecule was captured per two T cells.

The sample holds many counts of this clonotype. The CDR3 has 15 residues. V lost 6 bases, J lost 4 bases, and 18 bases lay in between. CDR1 and CDR2 from the germline V gene are SGHRS and YFSETQ. Using a J-beta primer mix together with a sample-barcoded 5' primer, a second PCR was run for roughly 7 to 12 cycles. Through a template-switch adaptor with 12 random nucleotides, each cDNA molecule received a tag. TCRdb called the 5' RACE reads again in MiXCR, with one record for every CDR3 protein. This sample has 800,000 to 950,000 distinct CDR3 sequences, with roughly 40% found just once. The material sequenced was blood. This clonotype was sampled from a man aged 18 to 35 in good health. This chain connects TRBV5-1 to TRBJ2-3; a possible D gene is TRBD1 (6 bases). The CDR3 here is CASNPLQGASDTQYF. The CDR3, as DNA: TGCGCCAGCAACCCTCTACAGGGAGCCTCAGATACGCAGTATTTT.